The rows below give T cell receptor beta chains drawn from one sample of a study of tumor and adjacent non-tumor tissue in lung cancer. MiXCR, applied by TCRdb to the multiplex PCR reads, yields one record per CDR3 protein. The profile shows over 110,000 distinct CDR3 sequences, roughly 70% of them singletons. Specimen: lung tumor tissue. These receptors were collected from a man aged 55-75 years with small cell lung cancer. Both conserved end residues are part of each CDR3. The D gene is left open where the match is weak. Not every row has a clone size; where given, it reads once, few, many or a size class.

TRBJ1-6	TRBV20-1	.	.	CSTRDNEGQSSDSPLHF	TGCAGTACTAGAGATAATGAAGGGCAGAGTTCGGATTCACCCCTCCACTTT
TRBJ2-5	TRBV20-1	TRBD2	.	CSASGVAGGPGETLYF	TGCAGTGCTAGTGGGGTAGCGGGAGGGCCAGGGGAGACCCTGTACTTC
TRBJ2-1	TRBV6-1	TRBD2	.	CASTSEGTSAYNEQFF	TGTGCCAGCACATCGGAGGGGACTAGTGCTTACAATGAGCAGTTCTTC
TRBJ2-6	TRBV6-2/TRBV6-3	.	.	CASSFLAGPTGANVLIF	TGTGCCAGCAGTTTTCTGGCGGGACCTACTGGGGCCAACGTCCTGATTTTC
TRBJ1-5	TRBV20-1	.	many	CSARENSRNQPQHF	TGCAGTGCTAGAGAAAACAGCCGCAATCAGCCCCAGCATTTT
TRBJ1-2	TRBV11-2	.	once	CASNFDKDYGYTF	TGTGCCAGCAACTTCGACAAGGACTATGGCTACACCTTC
TRBJ2-5	TRBV12-3/TRBV12-4	.	few	CASSLAVETETQYF	TGTGCCAGCAGTTTAGCGGTCGAGACGGAGACCCAGTACTTC
TRBJ1-4	TRBV4-1	TRBD1	few	CASSPQTGREKLFF	TGCGCCAGCAGCCCGCAGACAGGGCGTGAAAAACTGTTTTTT
TRBJ1-1	TRBV10-3	TRBD1	few	CAIREDRGVTEAFF	TGTGCCATCAGGGAGGACAGGGGGGTCACTGAAGCTTTCTTT
TRBJ2-3	TRBV11-2	.	.	CASSLFGTRVGDTQYF	TGTGCCAGCAGCTTGTTCGGGACAAGGGTGGGGGATACGCAGTATTTT
TRBJ2-7	TRBV28	TRBD1	.	CASSSGTGVGWTYEKYF	TGTGCCAGCAGCTCCGGGACAGGGGTGGGTTGGACCTACGAGAAGTACTTC
TRBJ1-3	TRBV7-9	.	many	CASSPGVGSGNTIYF	TGTGCCAGCAGCCCAGGGGTTGGCTCTGGAAACACCATATATTTT
TRBJ2-3	TRBV10-1	TRBD2	.	CASSEQMSGRAHTQYF	TGCGCCAGCAGTGAACAAATGAGCGGGAGGGCACATACGCAGTATTTT
TRBJ2-5	TRBV5-1	.	once	CASSWGQGLQETQYF	TGCGCCAGCAGCTGGGGTCAGGGCCTCCAAGAGACCCAGTACTTC
TRBJ2-1	TRBV12-5	.	.	CASGLDANEQFF	TGTGCTAGTGGTTTGGACGCGAATGAGCAGTTCTTC
TRBJ2-7	TRBV6-1	TRBD2	few	CASSEKVGRLAGNYEQYF	TGTGCCAGCAGTGAAAAAGTTGGGAGACTAGCGGGAAACTACGAGCAGTACTTC
TRBJ2-4	TRBV12-3/TRBV12-4	TRBD2	few	CASTRAGAAKNIQYF	TGTGCCAGCACCCGAGCGGGAGCGGCCAAAAACATTCAGTACTTC
TRBJ1-5	TRBV6-5	.	.	CASNQMGENHPQHF	TGTGCCAGCAACCAGATGGGGGAGAATCATCCCCAGCATTTT
TRBJ2-7	TRBV20-1	.	many	CSARSGLGQKQYF	TGCAGTGCTAGATCCGGACTCGGGCAAAAGCAGTACTTC
TRBJ1-1	TRBV11-1	.	.	CANSKEGSTAAFF	TGTGCCAACAGTAAGGAGGGGAGCACTGCAGCTTTCTTT
TRBJ1-2	TRBV29-1	.	few	CSVVAGTFYGYTF	TGCAGCGTTGTGGCAGGGACTTTCTATGGCTACACCTTC
TRBJ1-4	TRBV5-4	TRBD1	many	CASSLNWDRNEKLFF	TGTGCCAGCAGCTTGAATTGGGACAGGAATGAAAAACTGTTTTTT
TRBJ2-1	TRBV29-1	TRBD1	many	CSASGTASSYNEQFF	TGCAGCGCCTCCGGGACAGCGAGCTCCTACAATGAGCAGTTCTTC
TRBJ2-7	TRBV5-6	TRBD2	few	CASSFPALAGVAYEQYF	TGTGCCAGCAGCTTTCCCGCGCTAGCGGGGGTGGCCTACGAGCAGTACTTC
TRBJ1-1	TRBV11-2	.	many	CASSRATTEAFF	TGTGCCAGCAGCCGTGCAACCACTGAAGCTTTCTTT
TRBJ1-3	TRBV29-1	.	.	CSIATGSSGNTIYF	TGCAGCATTGCGACCGGGAGCTCTGGAAACACCATATATTTT
TRBJ2-3	TRBV20-1	.	.	CGASRSGPTYTQYF	TGTGGTGCTAGCCGGAGCGGGCCCACATATACGCAGTATTTT
TRBJ2-3	TRBV29-1	.	many	CSTAADSGTGTQYF	TGCAGCACTGCGGCAGATAGCGGGACAGGTACGCAGTATTTT
TRBJ1-1	TRBV5-1	.	.	CASSLSSGAGRTEAFF	TGCGCCAGCAGCTTGTCTTCGGGTGCGGGGCGTACTGAAGCTTTCTTT
TRBJ2-3	TRBV11-2	.	.	CASSFGSRVTADTQYF	TGTGCCAGCAGCTTTGGATCCAGGGTTACCGCAGATACGCAGTATTTT
TRBJ2-1	TRBV10-3	TRBD2	.	CAISHVGLAGNNEQFF	TGTGCCATCAGTCATGTTGGGCTAGCGGGAAACAATGAGCAGTTCTTC
TRBJ2-2	TRBV6-5	TRBD2	.	CASSYSTSGGTGELFF	TGTGCCAGCAGTTACTCGACTAGCGGGGGTACCGGGGAGCTGTTTTTT
TRBJ2-7	TRBV4-1	.	.	CASNLAESSYKQYF	TGCGCTAGCAACCTTGCGGAGAGCTCCTACAAGCAGTACTTC
TRBJ1-4	TRBV11-2	.	few	CASSLDRGGEKLFF	TGTGCCAGCAGCTTAGATAGAGGGGGAGAAAAACTGTTTTTT
TRBJ2-7	TRBV20-1	.	.	CNASHHFSVRRGEQYF	TGCAATGCTTCCCATCACTTTAGCGTAAGGAGGGGCGAACAGTACTTC
TRBJ2-1	TRBV24-1	.	.	CVTSGPPDGLLFF	TGTGTCACCAGTGGGCCACCCGACGGGCTACTGTTCTTC
TRBJ1-6	TRBV6-6	.	.	CTSGKDSPLHF	TGTACCAGCGGTAAAGATTCACCCCTCCACTTT
TRBJ2-1	TRBV11-2	.	.	CTSSLGSSYNEQFF	TGTACCAGCAGCTTAGGTAGCTCCTACAATGAGCAGTTCTTC
TRBJ2-3	TRBV11-2	.	.	CASSHGSTDTQYF	TGTGCCAGCAGCCATGGTAGCACAGATACGCAGTATTTT
TRBJ2-6	TRBV5-1	TRBD1	.	CASSLQGAHSGANVLTF	TGCGCCAGCAGCTTACAGGGGGCCCACTCTGGGGCCAACGTCCTGACTTTC
TRBJ2-7	TRBV11-2	.	once	CVSSLGGRVVSAAEQYF	TGTGTCAGCAGCTTAGGAGGGCGGGTAGTGTCGGCAGCCGAGCAATACTTC
TRBJ1-3	TRBV20-1	.	.	CGASCGDTIYF	TGCGGTGCTAGTTGTGGAGACACCATATATTTT
TRBJ2-3	TRBV29-1	TRBD2	.	CSVEVGGREWGTDTKYF	TGCAGCGTTGAAGTAGGTGGGCGGGAGTGGGGCACGGATACGAAGTATTTT
TRBJ1-1	TRBV4-1	.	.	CASSQVQRNSEAFF	TGCGCCAGCAGCCAAGTTCAGCGGAACTCTGAAGCTTTCTTT
TRBJ2-1	TRBV29-1	.	.	CSALESGARGRRLNEQFF	TGCAGCGCCCTAGAATCCGGGGCTAGAGGGAGAAGACTCAATGAGCAGTTCTTC
TRBJ2-7	TRBV6-1	.	many	CASAGNGVNEQYF	TGTGCCAGCGCCGGGAACGGAGTAAACGAGCAGTACTTC
TRBJ2-3	TRBV11-2	.	.	CTSSSPPPDTHYF	TGTACCAGCAGCTCCCCCCCGCCGGATACGCACTATTTT
TRBJ1-6	TRBV5-4	.	few	CASSTGGGSDNSPLHF	TGTGCCAGCAGCACCGGGGGGGGGAGTGATAATTCACCCCTCCACTTT
TRBJ2-1	TRBV20-1	TRBD2	many	CSPREDNEQFF	TGCAGTCCGCGGGAGGACAATGAGCAGTTCTTC
TRBJ2-7	TRBV20-1	.	.	CSASPSYEQYF	TGCAGTGCTAGTCCATCGTACGAGCAGTACTTC
TRBJ2-1	TRBV5-1	TRBD2	.	CASSPGTSYNEQFF	TGCGCCAGCAGCCCCGGGACTAGCTACAATGAGCAGTTCTTC
TRBJ2-7	TRBV5-4	.	.	CASSMSYGQGPYEQYF	TGTGCCAGCAGCATGTCGTATGGACAAGGCCCCTACGAGCAGTATTTC
TRBJ2-6	TRBV4-2	.	.	CASIYRSSSGANVLTF	TGTGCCAGCATCTATAGATCCTCGTCTGGGGCCAACGTCCTTACTTTC
TRBJ2-2	TRBV11-2	.	.	CASSGSGNTGGLFF	TGTGCCAGCAGTGGTAGCGGGAACACAGGGGGGCTGTTTTTT